This entry concerns a single T cell receptor beta chain. Its specificity is unknown. CDR3 length: 16 residues. CDR1 and CDR2 (germline): PRHDT, FYEKMQ (reference sequence). V lost 5 bases, J lost 5 bases, and 9 bases stayed unmatched. The data stem from a study of OX40 agonist ivuxolimab in advanced cancers. Looking at the study overall: Previous treatment with anti-PD-1, anti-PD-L1 or anti-CTLA-4 therapy was allowed; about 40% had received some.

The method was immunoSEQ multiplex PCR; TCRdb's version includes in-frame clones alone and lacks a portion of them. Of approximately 52,000 clones in the sample, around 87% were seen once. Sampling times: baseline, cycle 4 day 1, cycle 7 day 1. Overall study findings and caveats: More expanded clones were found, on average, in CD8+ than in CD4+ T cells.

The chain uses TRBV13 and TRBJ2-5, with 12 bases fitting TRBD1. The source was CD4+ or CD8+ T cells sorted from blood, collected in a trial of the OX40 agonist ivuxolimab. This clonotype was sampled from an adult with an advanced solid tumor such as melanoma, head and neck, liver or kidney cancer. The CDR3 loop is CASSPRDRGQYETQYF. CDR3 in DNA: TGTGCCAGCAGCCCCCGGGACAGGGGGCAATATGAGACCCAGTACTTC. Combining the CDR3 with reference TRBV13 and TRBJ2-5 gives the whole variable domain AAGVIQSPRHLIKEKRETATLKCYPIPRHDTVYWYQQGPGQDPQFLISFYEKMQSDKGSIPDRFSAQQFSDYHSELNMSSLELGDSALYFCASSPRDRGQYETQYFGPGTRLLVL.